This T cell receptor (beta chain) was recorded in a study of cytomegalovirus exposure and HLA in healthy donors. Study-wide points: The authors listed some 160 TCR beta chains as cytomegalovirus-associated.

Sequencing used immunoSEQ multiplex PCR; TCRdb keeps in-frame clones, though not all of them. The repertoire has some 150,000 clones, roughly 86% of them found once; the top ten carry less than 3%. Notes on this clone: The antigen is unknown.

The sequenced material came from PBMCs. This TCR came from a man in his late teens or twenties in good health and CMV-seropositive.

The CDR3 protein is CASSSGTGANTEAFF. The CDR3 DNA is TGTGCCAGCAGTTCTGGGACAGGGGCGAACACTGAAGCTTTCTTT. V gene TRBV6-6 combines with J gene TRBJ1-1; TRBD1 matches 10 bases. The V gene's germline CDR1 is MNHNY and CDR2 SVGAGI (reference sequence). Trimming removed 4 bases from V and 1 base from J; junction bases left unmatched: 3. The CDR3 sequence is 15 residues long.